The 8 T cell receptor beta chains reported below all come from one sample, sequenced in a study. TCRdb processed the 5' RACE reads anew with MiXCR; each CDR3 protein has one entry. This table holds approximately 44,000 distinct CDR3 sequences, around 30% found once. The sample taken for sequencing was memory CD4+ T cells sorted from a lymph node. The subset denotes: memory CD4+ T cells, CD4+CD45RO+CD25-. The source of these receptors is a female donor with breast cancer.

The V gene is TRBV27, the J gene TRBJ1-5; D is unclear. The germline V gene encodes CDR1 MNHEY and CDR2 SMNVEV (reference sequence). Trimming left V 3 bases short and J 1 base short, with 7 bases between. The CDR3 covers 14 residues. CDR3 residues: CASSFQESNQPQHF. CDR3 bases: TGTGCCAGCAGTTTTCAGGAAAGCAATCAGCCCCAGCATTTT.

This clonotype was found a few times. The V gene is TRBV5-5, the J gene TRBJ2-2, with 10 bases matching TRBD2. Per germline, CDR1 SGHKS and CDR2 YYEKEE (reference sequence). V was pared by 4 bases and J by 7 bases, with 13 bases of the junction left unmatched. CDR3 length: 17 amino acids. The CDR3 region has the DNA TGTGCCAGCAGCAGAGGACTAGCGGAATCACGGGGCGGGGAGCTGTTTTTT. This gives the protein CASSRGLAESRGGELFF. Full variable domain (rest looked up from reference TRBV5-5 and TRBJ2-2): DAGVTQSPTHLIKTRGQQVTLRCSPISGHKSVSWYQQVLGQGPQFIFQYYEKEERGRGNFPDRFSARQFPNYSSELNVNALLLGDSALYLCASSRGLAESRGGELFFGEGSRLTVL.

The chain is built from TRBV7-9 and TRBJ1-5; D call uncertain. The germline CDR1 and CDR2 sequences are SEHNR and FQNEAQ (reference sequence). This CDR3 has 12 residues. V lost 5 bases, J lost 4 bases, and 6 bases lay in between. CDR3 protein: CASSPGNQPQHF. The CDR3 nucleotides are TGTGCCAGCAGCCCCGGAAATCAGCCCCAGCATTTT.

This clonotype was detected only a few times. V usage is TRBV5-1 and J usage is TRBJ2-1, with TRBD2 as a possible D gene (7 bases). The V and J ends lost 4 bases and 0 bases respectively, with 26 bases between them. Per germline, CDR1 SGHRS and CDR2 YFSETQ. The CDR3 sequence is 20 residues long. This chain's CDR3 is CASSRPQGAVLASSYNEQFF. The CDR3, as DNA: TGCGCCAGCAGCCGGCCACAGGGAGCTGTACTAGCGAGCTCCTACAATGAGCAGTTCTTC.

In its sample, this clonotype ranks as medium-sized. Here the CDR3 reads CSARRDSINQPQHF. The CDR3 region has the DNA TGCAGTGCTAGGCGGGACAGCATTAATCAGCCCCAGCATTTT. The J gene is TRBJ1-5, the V gene TRBV20-1, with TRBD1 matching over 7 bases. With V trimmed by 3 bases and J by 4 bases, 6 bases remained unmatched. CDR1 DFQATT and CDR2 SNEGSKA come from the germline V gene (reference sequence). The CDR3 length is 14 residues.

The gene calls are TRBV2 and TRBJ2-5; D is possibly TRBD1 or TRBD2 (5 bases each). Germline loops: CDR1 SNHLY, CDR2 FYNNEI. The V end was cut by 3 bases, the J end by 5 bases, with 16 bases between. The CDR3 extends over 15 amino acids. The CDR3 DNA sequence: TGTGCCAGCAGTGAGGGGACGAGAACCAAGGAGACCCAGTACTTC. Its translation is CASSEGTRTKETQYF.

This clonotype has more than one count but fewer than ten. The V gene is TRBV20-1, the J gene TRBJ1-1; 9 bases align to TRBD1. The CDR3 is made up of 14 amino acids. Per germline, CDR1 DFQATT and CDR2 SNEGSKA (reference sequence). With 4 bases clipped from V and 8 bases from J, the junction kept 11 bases outside the gene matches. CDR3 in DNA: TGCAGTGCTATCGACAGGGGGGCTTCCATAGAAGCTTTCTTT. Translating it yields CSAIDRGASIEAFF.

This clonotype was seen a handful of times. The chain has TRBV4-1 and TRBJ2-3; D gene unclear. The germline V gene has CDR1 MGHRA and CDR2 YSYEKL. This CDR3 spans 12 amino acids. V was pared by 0 bases and J by 8 bases, with 6 bases between. CDR3 residues: CASSQDFGTQYF. In DNA form, the CDR3 reads TGCGCCAGCAGCCAAGATTTCGGTACGCAGTATTTT.